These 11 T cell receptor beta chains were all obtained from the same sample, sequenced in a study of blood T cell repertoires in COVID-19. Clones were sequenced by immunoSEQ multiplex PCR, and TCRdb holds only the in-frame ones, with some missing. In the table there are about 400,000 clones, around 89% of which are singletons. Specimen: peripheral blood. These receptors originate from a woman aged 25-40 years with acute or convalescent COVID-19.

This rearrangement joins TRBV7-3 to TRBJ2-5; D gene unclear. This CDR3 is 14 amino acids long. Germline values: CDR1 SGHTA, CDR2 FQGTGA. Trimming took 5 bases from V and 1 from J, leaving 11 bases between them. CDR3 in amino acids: CASSRQRGQETQYF. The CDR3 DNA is TGTGCCAGCAGCCGCCAGCGTGGCCAAGAGACCCAGTACTTC.

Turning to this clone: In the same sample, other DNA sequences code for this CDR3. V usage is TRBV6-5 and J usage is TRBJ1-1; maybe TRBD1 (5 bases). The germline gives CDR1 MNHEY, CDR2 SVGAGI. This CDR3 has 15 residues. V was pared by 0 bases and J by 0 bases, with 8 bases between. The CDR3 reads CASSYSGGMNTEAFF. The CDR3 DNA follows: TGTGCCAGCAGTTACTCCGGGGGGATGAACACTGAAGCTTTCTTT.

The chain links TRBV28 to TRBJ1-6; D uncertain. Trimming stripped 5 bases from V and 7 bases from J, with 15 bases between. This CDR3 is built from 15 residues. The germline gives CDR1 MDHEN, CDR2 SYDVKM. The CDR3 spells CASSTHRRGNSPLHF. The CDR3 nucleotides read TGTGCCAGCAGTACCCACCGGAGAGGCAATTCACCCCTCCACTTT.

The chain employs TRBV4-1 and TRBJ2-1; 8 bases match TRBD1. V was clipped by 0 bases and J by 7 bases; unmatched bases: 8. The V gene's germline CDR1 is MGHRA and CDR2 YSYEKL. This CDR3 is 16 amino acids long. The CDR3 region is CASSQDRQGAYNEQFF. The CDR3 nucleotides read TGCGCCAGCAGCCAAGATCGGCAGGGGGCGTATAATGAGCAGTTCTTC.

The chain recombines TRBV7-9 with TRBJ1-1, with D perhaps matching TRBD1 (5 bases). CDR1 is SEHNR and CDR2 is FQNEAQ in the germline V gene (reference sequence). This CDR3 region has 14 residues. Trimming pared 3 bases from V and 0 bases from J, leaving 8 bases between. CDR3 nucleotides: TGTGCCAGCAGCTTCGACAGATTGAACACTGAAGCTTTCTTT. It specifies CASSFDRLNTEAFF. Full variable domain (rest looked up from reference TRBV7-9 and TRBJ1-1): DTGVSQNPRHKITKRGQNVTFRCDPISEHNRLYWYRQTLGQGPEFLTYFQNEAQLEKSRLLSDRFSAERPKGSFSTLEIQRTEQGDSAMYLCASSFDRLNTEAFFGQGTRLTVV.

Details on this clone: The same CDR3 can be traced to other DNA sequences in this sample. The CDR3 nucleotides are TGTGCCAGCAGCTTGGACAGGGCCTACGAGCAGTACTTC. Its translation: CASSLDRAYEQYF. The chain joins TRBV5-4 to TRBJ2-7; D is possibly TRBD1 (6 bases). Trimming stripped 0 bases from V and 2 bases from J, with 6 bases between. Germline loops: CDR1 SGHNT, CDR2 YYREEE (reference sequence). This CDR3 has 13 amino acids.

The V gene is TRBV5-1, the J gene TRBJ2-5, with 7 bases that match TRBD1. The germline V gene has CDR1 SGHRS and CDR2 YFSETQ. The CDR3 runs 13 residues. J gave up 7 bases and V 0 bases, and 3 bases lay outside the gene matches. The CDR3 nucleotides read TGCGCCAGCAGCTTGGAGGGGGCACGGACCCAGTACTTC. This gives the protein CASSLEGARTQYF. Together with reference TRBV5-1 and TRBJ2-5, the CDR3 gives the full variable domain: KAGVTQTPRYLIKTRGQQVTLSCSPISGHRSVSWYQQTPGQGLQFLFEYFSETQRNKGNFPGRFSGRQFSNSRSEMNVSTLELGDSALYLCASSLEGARTQYFGPGTRLLVL.

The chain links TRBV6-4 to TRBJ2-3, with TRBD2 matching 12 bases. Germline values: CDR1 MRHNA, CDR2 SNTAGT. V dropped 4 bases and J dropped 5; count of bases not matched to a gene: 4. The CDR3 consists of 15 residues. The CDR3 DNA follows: TGTGCCAGCAGTGCTAGCGGGGGGGCCGGAGATACGCAGTATTTT. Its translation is CASSASGGAGDTQYF.

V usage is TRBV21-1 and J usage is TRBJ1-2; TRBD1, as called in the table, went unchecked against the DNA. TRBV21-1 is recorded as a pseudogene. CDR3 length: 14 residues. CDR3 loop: CASSKDEGAIGYTF. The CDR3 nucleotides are TGTGCCAGCAGCAAAGATGAGGGGGCAATTGGCTACACCTTC.

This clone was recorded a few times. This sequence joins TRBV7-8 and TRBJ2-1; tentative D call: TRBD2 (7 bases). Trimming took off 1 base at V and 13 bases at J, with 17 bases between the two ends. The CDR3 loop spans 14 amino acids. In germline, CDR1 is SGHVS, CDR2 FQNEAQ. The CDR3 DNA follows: TGTGCCAGCAGCTTAGGAGGGGGGGGCCTCCCCCAGTTCTTC. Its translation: CASSLGGGGLPQFF.

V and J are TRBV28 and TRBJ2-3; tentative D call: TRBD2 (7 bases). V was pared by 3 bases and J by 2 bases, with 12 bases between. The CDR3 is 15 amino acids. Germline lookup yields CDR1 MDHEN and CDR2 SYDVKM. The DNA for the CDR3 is TGTGCCAGCAGTTTGGCGGGGGCCCTCACAGATACGCAGTATTTT. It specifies CASSLAGALTDTQYF.